This is a list of T cell receptor beta chains from one sample in a study of control samples from healthy donors and cancer patients. Profiling relied on immunoSEQ multiplex PCR, and the TCRdb table lists in-frame clones only, not all of them. Of fewer than 200,000 clones detected, around 90% appear once; the ten largest clones hold approximately 1.4%. What was sequenced was blood. The source is a man aged 30-40 years in good health. Both conserved end residues are part of each CDR3. D genes are given only for firm matches. Part of the rows lack a size; the others show once, few, many or a class for expanded clones.

TRBV6-1,TRBJ1-5,-,TRBD1,CASSGPGQGLWSNQPQHF,TGTGCCAGCAGTGGACCGGGACAGGGGCTTTGGAGCAATCAGCCCCAGCATTTT
TRBV9,TRBJ2-7,-,TRBD2,CASLRGAGGVHEQYF,TGTGCCAGCCTCCGCGGAGCGGGAGGAGTCCACGAGCAGTACTTC
TRBV23-1,TRBJ1-1,few,-,CASSLQVQTGNTEAFF,TGCGCCAGCAGTCTCCAAGTGCAGACAGGGAACACTGAAGCTTTCTTT
TRBV5-5,TRBJ2-5,-,TRBD1,CASSPLGQGARETQYF,TGTGCCAGCAGCCCACTGGGACAGGGGGCCAGAGAGACCCAGTACTTC
TRBV28,TRBJ1-1,-,TRBD1,CASSSAGGRGAFF,TGTGCCAGCAGTTCCGCAGGGGGTCGGGGAGCTTTCTTT
TRBV3-1/TRBV3-2,TRBJ1-2,-,-,CASRTESNYGYTF,TGTGCCAGCAGGACAGAGTCTAACTATGGCTACACCTTC
TRBV5-1,TRBJ1-4,-,-,CASSTGTGNEKLFF,TGCGCCAGCAGCACAGGGACGGGGAATGAAAAACTGTTTTTT
TRBV24-1,TRBJ1-1,-,-,CATSDQAYTEAFF,TGTGCCACCAGTGATCAGGCTTACACTGAAGCTTTCTTT
TRBV3-1/TRBV3-2,TRBJ1-2,few,-,CASSHGGESAGYTF,TGTGCCAGCAGCCATGGAGGGGAGTCGGCTGGCTACACCTTC
TRBV7-8,TRBJ1-5,-,-,CASSLGGGFSNQPQHF,TGTGCCAGCAGCTTAGGGGGGGGGTTTAGCAATCAGCCCCAGCATTTT
TRBV7-3,TRBJ2-2,-,-,CASSLNSGIHLGELFF,TGTGCCAGCAGCTTAAATTCCGGGATCCATTTAGGGGAGCTGTTTTTT
TRBV6-5,TRBJ2-3,-,TRBD1,CASSYRGQGIPYTQYF,TGTGCCAGCAGTTACAGGGGACAGGGGATACCCTATACGCAGTATTTT
TRBV18,TRBJ2-3,-,-,CASSPQATSTDTQYF,TGTGCCAGCTCACCACAGGCCACTAGCACAGATACGCAGTATTTT
TRBV12-3/TRBV12-4,TRBJ2-1,-,TRBD1,CASSPTGDNEQFF,TGTGCCAGCAGTCCGACAGGGGACAATGAGCAGTTCTTC
TRBV2,TRBJ2-7,-,-,CASRSRGTYEQYF,TGTGCCAGCAGAAGCAGGGGCACCTACGAGCAGTACTTC
TRBV18,TRBJ1-1,-,-,CASSPPINTEAFF,TGTGCCAGCTCACCACCTATTAACACTGAAGCTTTCTTT
TRBV27,TRBJ2-1,-,-,CASSRGGIYNEQFF,TGTGCCAGCAGTAGGGGGGGCATCTACAATGAGCAGTTCTTC
TRBV10-3,TRBJ2-3,-,-,CAISASPASAGAHTDTQYF,TGTGCCATCAGTGCATCCCCGGCAAGCGCGGGGGCCCATACAGATACGCAGTATTTT
TRBV6-2/TRBV6-3,TRBJ1-6,-,-,CASSYYGAGNSPLHF,TGTGCCAGCAGTTACTATGGGGCGGGTAATTCACCCCTCCACTTT
TRBV7-2,TRBJ2-3,-,-,CASRRGSDTQYF,TGTGCCAGCAGAAGGGGTTCCGATACGCAGTATTTT
TRBV9,TRBJ2-3,-,TRBD2,CASSRSLAGEDTQYF,TGTGCCAGCAGCAGGTCACTAGCGGGAGAAGATACGCAGTATTTT
TRBV5-1,TRBJ1-5,-,TRBD1,CASSSTGGNQPQHF,TGCGCCAGCAGCTCGACAGGGGGCAATCAGCCCCAGCATTTT
TRBV29-1,TRBJ1-1,-,TRBD1,CSVSGQEFVNTEAFF,TGCAGCGTTTCCGGACAGGAGTTCGTGAACACTGAAGCTTTCTTT
TRBV18,TRBJ1-4,-,-,CASSPPGGSNEKLFF,TGTGCCAGCTCACCGCCTGGGGGTAGTAATGAAAAACTGTTTTTT
TRBV7-9,TRBJ2-7,-,-,CASSSPPGSYEQYF,TGTGCCAGCAGCTCTCCGCCAGGTTCCTACGAGCAGTACTTC
TRBV4-2,TRBJ2-3,-,-,CASSQEGDTQYF,TGTGCCAGCAGCCAAGAGGGGGATACGCAGTATTTT
TRBV7-3,TRBJ2-1,-,TRBD2,CASSSRPGLGNEQFF,TGTGCCAGCAGCTCTCGACCGGGACTAGGCAATGAGCAGTTCTTC
TRBV9,TRBJ2-5,-,-,CASSVDIGAETQYF,TGTGCCAGCAGCGTAGATATAGGGGCGGAGACCCAGTACTTC
TRBV18,TRBJ1-1,-,-,CASSGQGSEAFF,TGTGCCAGCTCGGGGCAGGGGAGTGAAGCTTTCTTT
TRBV5-5,TRBJ1-1,-,-,CASSLAFPATEAFF,TGTGCCAGCAGCTTGGCCTTCCCAGCCACTGAAGCTTTCTTT
TRBV11-3,TRBJ2-2,few,TRBD2,CASSSRLAGGRGELFF,TGTGCCAGCAGCTCCCGACTAGCGGGGGGACGCGGGGAGCTGTTTTTT
TRBV7-9,TRBJ2-4,-,-,CASSSGLAKNIQYF,TGTGCCAGCAGCTCGGGTCTAGCCAAAAACATTCAGTACTTC
TRBV9,TRBJ2-3,-,-,CASSVGHVEADTQYF,TGTGCCAGCAGCGTAGGTCATGTAGAAGCAGATACGCAGTATTTT
TRBV10-1,TRBJ2-2,-,-,CASNGNTGELFF,TGCGCCAGCAATGGAAACACCGGGGAGCTGTTTTTT
TRBV19,TRBJ2-6,-,-,CASSMKTDSGANVLTF,TGTGCCAGTAGTATGAAAACAGACTCTGGGGCCAACGTCCTGACTTTC
TRBV4-1,TRBJ2-7,-,TRBD1,CASSQEPGTGYYEQYF,TGCGCCAGCAGCCAAGAACCCGGGACAGGGTACTACGAGCAGTACTTC
TRBV6-1,TRBJ1-5,-,-,CASSELRVPSNQPQHF,TGTGCCAGCAGTGAATTACGAGTTCCTAGCAATCAGCCCCAGCATTTT
TRBV5-6,TRBJ1-4,-,-,CASSIGVNEKLFF,TGTGCCAGCAGCATCGGGGTCAATGAAAAACTGTTTTTT
TRBV6-5,TRBJ1-1,once,-,CASRKERVWAEAFF,TGTGCCAGCAGAAAGGAAAGGGTATGGGCTGAAGCTTTCTTT
TRBV6-2/TRBV6-3,TRBJ1-1,-,TRBD1,CASSYSAGTGTFF,TGTGCCAGCAGTTACTCGGCCGGGACAGGAACTTTCTTT
TRBV11-2,TRBJ2-5,-,TRBD2,CASSPRELAGGETQYF,TGTGCCAGCAGCCCCCGGGAGCTAGCGGGGGGAGAGACCCAGTACTTC
TRBV5-1,TRBJ2-2,-,-,CATTIGVLAGTGELFF,TGCGCCACAACCATAGGGGTCCTAGCCGGCACCGGGGAGCTGTTTTTT
TRBV11-2,TRBJ2-1,few,TRBD2,CASSLIAGAYNEQFF,TGTGCCAGCAGCTTAATAGCGGGGGCCTACAATGAGCAGTTCTTC
TRBV29-1,TRBJ2-3,once,-,CSVETRLADTQYF,TGCAGCGTCGAGACTAGGTTAGCGGATACGCAGTATTTT
TRBV29-1,TRBJ1-2,-,-,CSVDRSDSQQGTF,TGCAGCGTTGATCGATCGGACAGCCAGCAAGGCACCTTC
TRBV28,TRBJ1-5,-,-,CASRTRTGNQPQHF,TGTGCCAGCCGAACCCGGACGGGGAATCAGCCCCAGCATTTT
TRBV7-9,TRBJ2-2,once,-,CASSPPGGQKNTGELFF,TGTGCCAGCAGCCCCCCGGGGGGACAGAAGAACACCGGGGAGCTGTTTTTT
TRBV27,TRBJ2-5,once,TRBD2,CASSISGAQETQYF,TGTGCCAGCAGCATTAGCGGGGCACAAGAGACCCAGTACTTC
TRBV18,TRBJ2-5,-,-,CASSLVSDGETQYF,TGTGCCAGCTCCCTTGTGTCGGACGGAGAGACCCAGTACTTC
TRBV6-1,TRBJ1-5,-,-,CASSDRGSASNQPQHF,TGTGCCAGCAGTGATAGGGGGTCTGCTAGCAATCAGCCCCAGCATTTT
TRBV7-8,TRBJ1-2,-,TRBD1,CASSPTGTGYYGYTF,TGTGCCAGCAGTCCTACCGGGACAGGGTATTATGGCTACACCTTC
TRBV7-2,TRBJ1-2,-,-,CASSSGQRPNYGYTF,TGTGCCAGCAGCTCCGGACAGCGACCGAACTATGGCTACACCTTC
TRBV6-1,TRBJ1-1,-,-,CASSEILFNTEAFF,TGTGCCAGCAGTGAAATTCTGTTTAACACTGAAGCTTTCTTT
TRBV3-1/TRBV3-2,TRBJ2-2,-,-,CASSQEWNTGELFF,TGTGCCAGCAGCCAAGAGTGGAACACCGGGGAGCTGTTTTTT
TRBV9,TRBJ2-3,-,TRBD1,CASSGTGGDTQYF,TGTGCCAGCAGCGGGACAGGTGGAGATACGCAGTATTTT
TRBV19,TRBJ2-5,-,-,CASSNPQETQYF,TGTGCCAGTAGTAATCCCCAAGAGACCCAGTACTTC
TRBV6-5,TRBJ1-3,-,-,CASSYLSSGNTIYF,TGTGCCAGCAGTTACCTATCCAGCGGAAACACCATATATTTT
TRBV7-9,TRBJ1-4,-,TRBD1,CATDRVATNEKLFF,TGTGCCACGGACAGGGTGGCTACTAATGAAAAACTGTTTTTT